A selection of T cell receptor beta chains follows, all from one sample in a study of technical replicates of blood from several donors. The assay was immunoSEQ multiplex PCR, and TCRdb's table has in-frame clones only and misses some. Here the sample spans some 56,000 clones, nearly 95% being singletons. Sequenced sample: PBMCs. These receptors all come from a human donor in good health. Some clones in this sample may be carry-over from other donors' samples. Both conserved end residues are part of each CDR3. The D gene is left open where the match is weak. Clone size appears in some rows only: once, few, many, or a class for an expanded clone.

j_gene	d_gene	abundance	v_gene	CDR3nt	CDR3aa
TRBJ2-7	TRBD2	.	TRBV5-4	TGTGCCAGCAGCTCTGGACTAGCGGGGGGGCGCGACGAGCAGTACTTC	CASSSGLAGGRDEQYF
TRBJ2-1	TRBD2	.	TRBV25-1	TGTGCCAGCAGGTTAGCGGGAGGGAATGAGCAGTTCTTC	CASRLAGGNEQFF
TRBJ2-7	TRBD2	.	TRBV9	TGTGCCAGCAGCGTAGCCCCTAGCGGGAGGGCCGGGGGCGAGCAGTACTTC	CASSVAPSGRAGGEQYF
TRBJ1-2	.	.	TRBV29-1	TGCAGCGTTGAAGATAACGGGGTTGCTGGCTACACCTTC	CSVEDNGVAGYTF
TRBJ2-6	TRBD2	.	TRBV4-3	TGCGCCAGCAGCCAAGATACCCTAGCGGGTCGTTCTGGGGCCAACGTCCTGACTTTC	CASSQDTLAGRSGANVLTF
TRBJ2-1	.	.	TRBV4-1	TGCGCCAGCAGCGCCTTGACTAGTAGGAATGAGCAGTTCTTC	CASSALTSRNEQFF
TRBJ2-7	.	once	TRBV6-1	TGTGCCAGCAGTGATAGCTATCTCTACGAGCAGTACTTC	CASSDSYLYEQYF
TRBJ1-6	TRBD1	once	TRBV6-1	TGTGCCAGCAGATACAGGGGGCAGGGATCACCCCTCCACTTT	CASRYRGQGSPLHF
TRBJ2-3	.	.	TRBV7-2	TGTGCCAGCAGCCCAGTGGACTGGGGGGAAGTATTCACAGATACGCAGTATTTT	CASSPVDWGEVFTDTQYF
TRBJ1-2	.	.	TRBV7-9	TGTGCCAGCAGCTTAGATCAACACCATGGCTACACCTTC	CASSLDQHHGYTF
TRBJ2-7	TRBD1	.	TRBV5-4	TGTGCCAGCAGGATGGGGGCACAGGGGGTCTACGAGCAGTACTTC	CASRMGAQGVYEQYF
TRBJ1-2	TRBD1	once	TRBV27	TGTGCCAGCAGTTTGGGACAGCCCTATGGCTACACCTTC	CASSLGQPYGYTF
TRBJ1-1	.	.	TRBV7-8	TGTGCCAGCAGCAGACAGCGAAACACTGAAGCTTTCTTT	CASSRQRNTEAFF
TRBJ1-2	TRBD1	.	TRBV29-1	TGCAGCGCTAGAATTCCGGGACAGGGTGAGGTTGACACCTTC	CSARIPGQGEVDTF
TRBJ1-2	.	once	TRBV19	TGTGCCAGTTCTGCCCCTCTCGCGGGCTATGGCTACACCTTC	CASSAPLAGYGYTF
TRBJ1-6	.	.	TRBV5-1	TGCGCCAGCAGCCGGGGAAACGCCGGGTCACCCCTCCACTTT	CASSRGNAGSPLHF
TRBJ1-1	.	.	TRBV14	TGTGCCAGCAGCCAAGAAGGGACACTTCCCACTGAAGCTTTCTTT	CASSQEGTLPTEAFF
TRBJ2-1	TRBD2	once	TRBV5-4	TGTGCCAGCAGCTTGGTTAGCGGGGGGGCGAATGAGCAGTTCTTC	CASSLVSGGANEQFF
TRBJ2-7	.	.	TRBV11-2	TGTGCCAGCAGCTCCTATCAGACAGGTTCCTCCTACGAGCAGTACTTC	CASSSYQTGSSYEQYF
TRBJ1-1	.	.	TRBV6-6	TGTGCCAGTTCCCCCATGCGGGGCACTGAAGCTTTCTTT	CASSPMRGTEAFF
TRBJ2-2	TRBD2	.	TRBV7-8	TGTGCCAGCAGCTTAGCGAGTGGTAGCGGGAGAACCGGGGAGCTGTTTTTT	CASSLASGSGRTGELFF
TRBJ1-1	.	.	TRBV6-5	TGTGCCAGCAGTTCTGGACAGCGAGCTTTCTTT	CASSSGQRAFF
TRBJ2-3	TRBD2	.	TRBV4-1	TGCGCCAGCAGCCAGGGGATCCTGGGACTAGCGGGACCAGATACGCAGTATTTT	CASSQGILGLAGPDTQYF
TRBJ1-2	TRBD1	.	TRBV19	TGTGCCAGTAGTATCGACAGGGGGAATGGCTACACCTTC	CASSIDRGNGYTF
TRBJ1-1	.	once	TRBV5-1	TGCGCCAGCAGCTTGGGAGGCACCCTTCTCCACACTGAAGCTTTCTTT	CASSLGGTLLHTEAFF
TRBJ1-1	TRBD1	.	TRBV11-2	TGTGCCAGCAGCCGGACAGGGGTTGAGGCTTTCTTT	CASSRTGVEAFF
TRBJ1-2	TRBD1	.	TRBV9	TGTGCCAGCAGCGAGGCCCCGGGACAGGGGAACTATGGCTACACCTTC	CASSEAPGQGNYGYTF
TRBJ2-7	TRBD1	.	TRBV6-5	TGTGCCAGCAGTCAGGACAGGGTGAGCTCCTACGAGCAGTACTTC	CASSQDRVSSYEQYF
TRBJ2-1	.	.	TRBV7-8	TGTGCCAGCAGCTTAAGGGACTCCAGCTCCTACAATGAGCAGTTCTTC	CASSLRDSSSYNEQFF
TRBJ2-5	TRBD1	.	TRBV18	TGTGCCAGCTCACCGGGGACAGGGAGTAAGACCCAGTACTTC	CASSPGTGSKTQYF
TRBJ2-7	TRBD1	.	TRBV6-5	TGTGCCAGCAGTTACTCCGGGACAGGGGGCAGTTACGAGCAGTACTTC	CASSYSGTGGSYEQYF
TRBJ2-5	.	.	TRBV7-9	TGTGCCAGCAGCTTAGGCAGCCAAGAGACCCAGTACTTC	CASSLGSQETQYF
TRBJ1-3	.	.	TRBV2	TGTGCCAGCCAAGGGGCTGGAAACACCATATATTTT	CASQGAGNTIYF